A single sample is the source of the 26 T cell receptor beta chains below, sequenced in a study of blood T cells in healthy people across ages. Together with a sample-barcoded 5' primer, a J-beta primer mix was included in a second PCR lasting roughly 7 to 11 cycles. One entry per CDR3 protein, called by TCRdb with MiXCR from the 5' RACE reads. The sample holds roughly 1.7 million distinct CDR3 sequences, about 31% seen once. The source material was blood. Receptors originate from a woman in her twenties or thirties in good health.

Here the CDR3 DNA reads TGTGCCAGCAGCCCGAAGAACGAGCAGTACTTC. Translation gives CASSPKNEQYF. The genes are TRBV28 and TRBJ2-7; D unclear. V shed 6 bases and J shed 5 bases, with 8 bases lying between them. The CDR3 sequence is 11 residues long. Germline V gene sequence: CDR1 MDHEN, CDR2 SYDVKM.

At least ten counts were recorded for this clonotype. The V call is TRBV29-1, the J call TRBJ2-4, with D tentatively TRBD2 (6 bases). Trimming took off 4 bases at V and 0 bases at J, with 7 bases between the two ends. CDR3 length: 13 amino acids. Per germline, CDR1 SQVTM and CDR2 ANQGSEA. CDR3 bases: TGCAGCGTTGGCGGGACAGCCAAAAACATTCAGTACTTC. It encodes CSVGGTAKNIQYF.

This chain joins TRBV20-1 and TRBJ2-7, with 8 bases matching TRBD2. V trimming: 5 bases; J trimming: 3 bases; junction bases outside the gene matches: 12. CDR3 length: 15 amino acids. Germline V CDR1 and CDR2: DFQATT, SNEGSKA (reference sequence). The CDR3 DNA is TGCAGTGCTCGCGGAAACCTAGCGGGTAGCTACGAGCAGTACTTC. Its protein is CSARGNLAGSYEQYF.

This clonotype was counted a few times. The chain employs TRBV3-1 and TRBJ2-7; perhaps TRBD2 as D (5 bases). Germline CDR1 reads LGHDT; CDR2 reads YNNKEL (reference sequence). The CDR3 covers 15 residues. Trimming shortened V by 0 bases and J by 3 bases, and 12 bases separated the two germline ends. The CDR3 DNA is TGTGCCAGCAGCCAAGATCAGAGCGACTACTACGAGCAGTACTTC. Translation: CASSQDQSDYYEQYF.

This clonotype was observed at least ten times. The chain joins TRBV5-1 to TRBJ2-7, with 8 bases aligning to TRBD1. From germline, CDR1 is SGHRS and CDR2 YFSETQ. The CDR3 extends over 14 amino acids. The junction had 6 bases not matched to a gene; V was cut back by 4 bases and J by 3 bases. CDR3: CASSAGQGGYEQYF. The CDR3 nucleotides read TGCGCCAGCAGCGCAGGACAGGGAGGCTACGAGCAGTACTTC.

On this clonotype: Since a much larger clone is just one base distant, this may be a read error. The chain has TRBV6-5 and TRBJ2-1; perhaps TRBD1 as D (5 bases). V shed 5 bases and J shed 13 bases, with 21 bases lying between them. The length of the CDR3 is 14 residues. Germline values: CDR1 MNHEY, CDR2 SVGAGI. The DNA of the CDR3 is TGTGCCAGCAGTCACACTCTGACAGAAGAGACCCAGTTCTTC. Translating it yields CASSHTLTEETQFF.

The rearrangement links TRBV20-1 to TRBJ2-3, with 12 bases lining up with TRBD2. V trimming: 6 bases; J trimming: 2 bases; junction bases outside the gene matches: 6. Germline lookup yields CDR1 DFQATT and CDR2 SNEGSKA (reference sequence). This CDR3 contains 15 residues. The CDR3 region has the DNA TGCAGTGCAAACCTAGCGGGGGGGCCCACAGATACGCAGTATTTT. Translated, it gives CSANLAGGPTDTQYF.

The V and J genes are TRBV20-1 and TRBJ2-7; tentative D call: TRBD1 (7 bases). The CDR3 length is 14 residues. The ends were cut back, 1 base at V and 7 bases at J, with 17 bases in the middle. From germline, CDR1 is DFQATT and CDR2 SNEGSKA (reference sequence). The CDR3 bases are TGCAGTGCTAGAGCGACAGGGAGGTCGGGTGAGCAGTACTTC. Translation: CSARATGRSGEQYF.

J is TRBJ1-1 and V is TRBV18; 7 bases fit TRBD1. Germline CDR1 KGHSH, CDR2 LQKENI. Losses at the gene ends were 3 bases for V and 6 bases for J; bases not matched to a gene: 10. This CDR3 has 15 amino acids. CDR3 residues: CASSPETGTWAEAFF. DNA for the CDR3: TGTGCCAGCTCACCTGAGACAGGGACTTGGGCTGAAGCTTTCTTT.

The rearrangement uses TRBV5-4 and TRBJ2-1; 7 nucleotides match TRBD2. The junction had 6 bases not matched to a gene; V was cut back by 4 bases and J by 2 bases. Germline values: CDR1 SGHNT, CDR2 YYREEE (reference sequence). The CDR3 is 15 amino acids. The CDR3 nucleotides read TGTGCCAGCAGCGCCAGACTAGCTCCCTACAATGAGCAGTTCTTC. Amino acid sequence: CASSARLAPYNEQFF.

The chain employs TRBV18 and TRBJ1-1; TRBD1 might be the D (5 bases). The CDR3 loop spans 14 amino acids. Per germline, CDR1 KGHSH and CDR2 LQKENI. The V end was cut by 3 bases, the J end by 4 bases, with 12 bases between. The CDR3 region has the DNA TGTGCCAGCTCACCCGATATGGGGGGCACTGAAGCTTTCTTT. Residues: CASSPDMGGTEAFF.

The rearrangement joins TRBV6-2 or TRBV6-3 to TRBJ2-3; D call uncertain. V was clipped by 8 bases and J by 0 bases, with 12 bases between them. CDR1 is MNHEY, CDR2 SVGEGT, per germline. CDR3 size: 14 residues. The CDR3 is CASAVRRSTDTQYF. CDR3 DNA sequence: TGTGCCAGCGCTGTGCGCCGGAGCACAGATACGCAGTATTTT.

The rearrangement joins TRBV4-2 to TRBJ2-7, with TRBD2 matching 12 bases. V lost 0 bases to trimming and J lost 7 bases; unmatched junction nucleotides: 4. Germline lookup yields CDR1 LGHNA and CDR2 YNFKEQ. The CDR3 is made up of 15 amino acids. CDR3 bases: TGTGCCAGCAGCCAAGATCTCCTAGCGGGAGGGGAGCAGTACTTC. Translation: CASSQDLLAGGEQYF.

This clonotype was observed a handful of times. V and J are TRBV11-3 and TRBJ1-1, with D uncertain. Trimming left V 4 bases short and J 4 bases short, with 13 bases between. Per the germline V gene, CDR1 is SGHNT and CDR2 is YENEEA. This CDR3 has 14 residues. The CDR3: CASSSQGWVTEAFF. The CDR3 nucleotides read TGTGCCAGCAGCTCTCAAGGGTGGGTCACTGAAGCTTTCTTT.

This chain joins TRBV20-1 and TRBJ2-7; the D gene could be TRBD1 or TRBD2 (5 bases each). V was trimmed by 0 bases and J by 4 bases, leaving 13 bases between them. This CDR3 has 14 residues. Germline V gives CDR1 DFQATT, CDR2 SNEGSKA (reference sequence). The CDR3, as DNA: TGCAGTGCTAGAGACGCGGGTGGGGGTTACGAGCAGTACTTC. It is translated as CSARDAGGGYEQYF.

This clonotype was observed a few times. J is TRBJ2-5 and V is TRBV5-1; TRBD2 matches at 7 bases. Per germline, CDR1 SGHRS and CDR2 YFSETQ. Trimming cost V 1 base and J 1 base; bases outside gene matches: 4. The CDR3 has 15 residues. The CDR3 coding sequence is TGCGCCAGCAGCTTGATCAGCGGGGTCCAAGAGACCCAGTACTTC. Translating gives CASSLISGVQETQYF.

The rearrangement links TRBV20-1 to TRBJ2-3; tentative D call: TRBD1 (5 bases). Germline V gene sequence: CDR1 DFQATT, CDR2 SNEGSKA (reference sequence). The CDR3 has 14 amino acids. The V gene lost 0 bases and the J gene lost 2 bases, with 9 bases spanning the gap. CDR3 in amino acids: CSARDKGLTDTQYF. In nucleotides, the CDR3 is TGCAGTGCTAGAGATAAGGGGCTCACAGATACGCAGTATTTT.

V is TRBV12-3 or TRBV12-4 and J is TRBJ2-6, with D possibly being TRBD1 (6 bases). Trimming removed 5 bases from V and 0 bases from J, with 17 bases in between. CDR3 length equals 18 residues. This chain's CDR3 is CASSPQRGCGSGANVLTF. In nucleotides, the CDR3 is TGTGCCAGCAGTCCCCAAAGGGGGTGCGGCTCTGGGGCCAACGTCCTGACTTTC.

The sample holds a few counts of this clonotype. The V call is TRBV4-1, the J call TRBJ2-1; TRBD2 aligns across 9 bases. The CDR3 totals 16 residues. Germline CDR1 reads MGHRA; CDR2 reads YSYEKL. V gave up 1 base and J gave up 4 bases; unmatched junction bases: 5. CDR3 sequence reads: CASSQVSSGVYNEQFF. The CDR3 DNA reads TGCGCCAGCAGCCAAGTTTCTAGCGGGGTATACAATGAGCAGTTCTTC.

The sample holds one count of this clonotype. This may stem from a read error, because a much larger clone lies one nucleotide away. The V gene is TRBV20-1, the J gene TRBJ2-7, with 8 positions matching TRBD1. From germline, CDR1 is DFQATT and CDR2 SNEGSKA (reference sequence). This CDR3 contains 12 residues. CDR3 sequence (DNA): TGCAGGGCGAGCGGACAGGGCTACGAGCAGTACTTC. This codes for CRASGQGYEQYF.

The rearrangement links TRBV27 to TRBJ2-7; a possible D gene is TRBD2 (6 bases). In germline, CDR1 is MNHEY, CDR2 SMNVEV (reference sequence). This CDR3 is 15 amino acids long. Trimming cost V 2 bases and J 7 bases, with 18 bases left between them. The CDR3, as DNA: TGTGCCAGCAGTTTAGGGGCTAGCGTGGTGGGGGAGCAGTACTTC. Its protein is CASSLGASVVGEQYF.

This clonotype was seen ten or more times. The chain combines TRBV24-1 with TRBJ2-3; D gene unclear. The V and J ends lost 1 base and 0 bases respectively, with 10 bases between them. Germline CDR1 and CDR2: KGHDR and SFDVKD. CDR3 length: 16 amino acids. The CDR3: CATSDFSLSSTDTQYF. CDR3 sequence (DNA): TGTGCCACCAGTGATTTTTCCCTTTCCAGCACAGATACGCAGTATTTT.

This clonotype has more than one count but fewer than ten. The chain couples TRBV20-1 to TRBJ2-5; 11 nucleotides line up with TRBD2. The germline gives CDR1 DFQATT, CDR2 SNEGSKA (reference sequence). J gave up 2 bases and V 0 bases, and 11 bases lay outside the gene matches. The CDR3 length is 18 residues. CDR3: CSAREGSSGGTRQETQYF. In nucleotides, the CDR3 is TGCAGTGCTAGAGAAGGGTCTAGCGGGGGGACTCGACAAGAGACCCAGTACTTC.

This clonotype has just a few counts. The chain joins TRBV7-9 to TRBJ2-3; D gene ambiguous. Between the trimmed V and J ends, which lost 7 bases and 3 bases, there was a span of 14 bases. Germline values: CDR1 SEHNR, CDR2 FQNEAQ (reference sequence). This CDR3 has 14 residues. CDR3 region: CASTDRLGTDTQYF. CDR3 nucleotides: TGTGCCAGCACCGATAGACTGGGAACAGATACGCAGTATTTT.

V gene TRBV28 combines with J gene TRBJ1-2; unclear D gene. Germline CDR1 is MDHEN and CDR2 is SYDVKM. CDR3 size: 11 residues. The V and J ends lost 3 bases and 7 bases respectively, with 6 bases between them. CDR3 region: CASSFRAGYTF. CDR3 coding DNA: TGTGCCAGCAGTTTTCGGGCTGGCTACACCTTC.

The V and J genes are TRBV9 and TRBJ1-2, with D possibly being TRBD1 (6 bases). The CDR3 extends over 13 amino acids. Germline values: CDR1 SGDLS, CDR2 YYNGEE. V was cut by 7 bases and J by 0 bases, with 10 bases left in between. The CDR3 DNA sequence: TGTGCCAGCCTAGGGGGAACTAACTATGGCTACACCTTC. Translated, it gives CASLGGTNYGYTF.